This record covers a single TCR beta chain. Its antigen is unidentified. Autoimmune disease history or systemic immunosuppression barred patients. The V and J ends lost 3 bases and 6 bases respectively, with 2 bases between them. The CDR3 has 11 amino acids. The germline V gene encodes CDR1 MNHNS and CDR2 SASEGT. The assay was immunoSEQ multiplex PCR, and TCRdb's table has in-frame clones only and misses some. The table lists about 36,000 clones, around 82% of them singletons. This entry comes from a study of OX40 agonist ivuxolimab in advanced cancers. Study information: Dosing consisted of intravenous ivuxolimab at 0.01 to 10 mg/kg every 2 weeks. Dose-escalation patients suffered from hepatocellular carcinoma, melanoma, renal cell or head and neck cancer. Study results and caveats: Clonal expansion was seen in CD4+ and CD8+ blood T cells by week 6 at 0.1 to 3.0 mg/kg.

The receptor was derived from an adult with an advanced solid tumor such as melanoma, head and neck, liver or kidney cancer. The genes are TRBV6-1 and TRBJ2-2; no firm D call. The material was CD4+ or CD8+ T cells sorted from blood, obtained in a trial of the OX40 agonist ivuxolimab. The CDR3 is CASSEAGELFF. CDR3 in DNA: TGTGCCAGCAGTGAGGCCGGGGAGCTGTTTTTT.